This T cell receptor (beta chain) stems from a study of shared clonotypes between healthy human individuals. Study-wide results and limits: Blood alone was sampled, and tissue repertoires likely differ. Sorted-subset sequencing was shown by rarefaction to be incomplete despite large depth.

The authors ran the assay at deep level. The table came from immunoSEQ multiplex PCR; TCRdb's copy has only in-frame clones and leaves some out. The sample has roughly 2.5 million clones, more than 80% seen once. With respect to this clone: Its antigen is unidentified.

The germline V gene encodes CDR1 MNHNS and CDR2 SASEGT. This CDR3 contains 15 residues. The junction had 5 bases not matched to a gene; V was cut back by 4 bases and J by 4 bases. Sequencing input: naive CD4+ T cells sorted from blood. Subset denoted: CD45RA+ positively selected. J is TRBJ2-5 and V is TRBV6-1; 11 bases are a match to TRBD2. This clonotype was obtained from a man between 18 and 29 years old in good health. CDR3 in amino acids: CASSGELAGVETQYF. The CDR3 region has the DNA TGTGCCAGCAGTGGTGAACTAGCGGGAGTAGAGACCCAGTACTTC.